The sequence of this TCR beta chain was determined in a study of T cell responses to AZD1222 COVID-19 vaccine. The table came from immunoSEQ multiplex PCR; TCRdb's copy has only in-frame clones and leaves some out. Here the sample spans about 130,000 clones, 70% to 90% being singletons. In the case of this clone: The junction and the germline gene differ at one end; a read error may be behind it.

This CDR3 comprises 15 residues. Germline-derived CDR1 and CDR2 are SSHAT and FNYEAQ (reference sequence). The TCR was taken from an adult in good health. The sequencing here drew on peripheral blood, taken on day 0 of AZD1222 vaccination. V usage is TRBV7-7 and J usage is TRBJ2-1; 11 nucleotides agree with TRBD2. In nucleotides, the CDR3 is TGTGCTAGCAGCCCACTAGCGGGGGCTTACAATGAGCAGTTCTTC. It encodes CASSPLAGAYNEQFF.